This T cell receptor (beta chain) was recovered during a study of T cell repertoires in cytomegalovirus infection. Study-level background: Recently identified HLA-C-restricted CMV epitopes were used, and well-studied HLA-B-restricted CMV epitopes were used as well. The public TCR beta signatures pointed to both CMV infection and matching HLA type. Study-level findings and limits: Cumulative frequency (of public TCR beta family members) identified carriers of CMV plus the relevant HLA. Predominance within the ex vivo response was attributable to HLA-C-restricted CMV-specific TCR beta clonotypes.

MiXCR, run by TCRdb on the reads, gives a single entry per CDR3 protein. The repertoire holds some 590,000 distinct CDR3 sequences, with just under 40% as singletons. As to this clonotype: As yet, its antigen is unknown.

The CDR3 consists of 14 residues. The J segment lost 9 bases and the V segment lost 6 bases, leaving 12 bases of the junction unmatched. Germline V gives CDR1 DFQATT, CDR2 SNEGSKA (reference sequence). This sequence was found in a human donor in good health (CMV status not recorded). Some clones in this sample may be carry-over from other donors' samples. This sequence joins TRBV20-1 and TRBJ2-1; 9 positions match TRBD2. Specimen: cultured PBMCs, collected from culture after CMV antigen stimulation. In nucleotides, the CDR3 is TGCAGTGCCCTGGGGACTAGCCGACCGCTTGAGCAGTTCTTC. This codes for CSALGTSRPLEQFF.